A single sample is the source of the 22 T cell receptor beta chains below, sequenced in a study of blood T cell repertoires in COVID-19. TCRdb keeps only in-frame clones here, not all; method: immunoSEQ multiplex PCR. The data contain fewer than 200,000 clones, around 82% of them singletons. Sequencing was performed on PBMCs or T cells enriched from blood (not recorded which). These receptors all come from a woman between 55 and 75 years old with acute COVID-19.

As DNA, the CDR3 is TGTGCCAGCAGCGTAGTAGGCAGGGGTAACCCTGAAGCTTTCTTT. Amino acids: CASSVVGRGNPEAFF. This chain links TRBV9 with TRBJ1-1; D is perhaps TRBD1 (6 bases). Per germline, CDR1 SGDLS and CDR2 YYNGEE. Trimming shortened V by 0 bases and J by 6 bases, and 15 bases separated the two germline ends. CDR3 length equals 15 residues.

The chain couples TRBV7-2 to TRBJ1-6; 7 positions match TRBD1. Germline loops: CDR1 SGHTA, CDR2 FQGNSA. J lost 7 bases, V lost 5 bases, and 17 bases had no gene match. The CDR3 is made up of 18 amino acids. The DNA of the CDR3 is TGTGCCAGCAGCCAAGACAGGGTACCCCAACTAAAAAATTCACCCCTCCACTTT. Translation gives CASSQDRVPQLKNSPLHF.

This clone was seen a few times. This chain uses TRBV19 with TRBJ1-5; D possibly corresponds to TRBD1 (5 bases). Germline-derived CDR1 and CDR2 are LNHDA and SQIVND (reference sequence). The length of the CDR3 is 15 residues. V lost 5 bases, J lost 2 bases, and 13 bases lay in between. Written as DNA, the CDR3 is TGTGCCAGTAGTCCCAGACCGGGGGGCAATCAGCCCCAGCATTTT. This encodes CASSPRPGGNQPQHF. Looking up the rest from reference TRBV19 and TRBJ1-5 gives the full variable domain: DGGITQSPKYLFRKEGQNVTLSCEQNLNHDAMYWYRQDPGQGLRLIYYSQIVNDFQKGDIAEGYSVSREKKESFPLTVTSAQKNPTAFYLCASSPRPGGNQPQHFGDGTRLSIL.

The J gene is TRBJ1-5, the V gene TRBV7-9; a possible D gene is TRBD1 (6 bases). The CDR3 extends over 14 amino acids. Trimming stripped 2 bases from V and 4 bases from J, with 9 bases between. Per the germline V gene, CDR1 is SEHNR and CDR2 is FQNEAQ (reference sequence). DNA for the CDR3: TGTGCCAGCAGCTTATCGGACAGAAATCAGCCCCAGCATTTT. Translated, it gives CASSLSDRNQPQHF. Full variable domain (rest looked up from reference TRBV7-9 and TRBJ1-5): DTGVSQNPRHKITKRGQNVTFRCDPISEHNRLYWYRQTLGQGPEFLTYFQNEAQLEKSRLLSDRFSAERPKGSFSTLEIQRTEQGDSAMYLCASSLSDRNQPQHFGDGTRLSIL.

The chain uses TRBV7-2 and TRBJ2-3; 12 nucleotides agree with TRBD2. Germline loops: CDR1 SGHTA, CDR2 FQGNSA. Trimming took 0 bases from V and 0 from J; bases not matched to a gene: 16. The CDR3 covers 22 residues. The CDR3 nucleotides are TGTGCCAGCAGCTTAGCGCATAACCTGCTAGCGGGGGGGCCAAATAGCACAGATACGCAGTATTTT. This translates into CASSLAHNLLAGGPNSTDTQYF.

This clone has more than one count but fewer than ten. J is TRBJ1-5 and V is TRBV4-3; 7 bases align to TRBD1. Germline V gives CDR1 LGHNA, CDR2 YSLEER. With 0 bases clipped from V and 1 base from J, the junction kept 6 bases outside the gene matches. The CDR3 loop spans 17 amino acids. CDR3 loop: CASSQDLEGASNQPQHF. The CDR3, as DNA: TGCGCCAGCAGCCAAGATTTAGAGGGGGCGAGCAATCAGCCCCAGCATTTT.

This rearrangement joins TRBV12-3 or TRBV12-4 to TRBJ1-1; D is possibly TRBD1 (5 bases). The CDR3 contains 13 residues. Deletions cut 3 bases from V and 9 bases from J, with 14 bases between. The CDR3 DNA reads TGTGCCAGCAGTTTCGGACAAAGGGCCCAAGCTTTCTTT. Its translation is CASSFGQRAQAFF.

The chain joins TRBV14 to TRBJ2-1; TRBD1 is a possible D gene (5 bases). V shed 3 bases and J shed 8 bases, with 20 bases lying between them. This CDR3 is built from 16 residues. Germline V gene lookup returns CDR1 SGHDN and CDR2 FVKESK. Here the CDR3 DNA reads TGTGCCAGCAGCCAGTTGAGGAAGGGGTATTTCCATGAGCAGTTCTTC. Amino acid sequence: CASSQLRKGYFHEQFF.

This chain links TRBV7-2 with TRBJ2-1, with TRBD1 matching 11 bases. With V trimmed by 0 bases and J by 7 bases, 11 bases remained unmatched. The CDR3 sequence is 18 residues long. Germline CDR1 and CDR2: SGHTA and FQGNSA. The CDR3 loop is CASSLALFGTGGRNEQFF. The CDR3 DNA is TGTGCCAGCAGCTTAGCGCTTTTTGGGACAGGGGGTCGAAATGAGCAGTTCTTC.

This clone came up once. The chain carries TRBV19 and TRBJ1-5, with a weak D call TRBD1 (5 bases). Trimming shortened V by 5 bases and J by 1 base, and 12 bases separated the two germline ends. CDR1 LNHDA and CDR2 SQIVND come from the germline V gene (reference sequence). The CDR3 is 15 amino acids. The CDR3 spells CASSPSGDSNQPQHF. The CDR3 nucleotides are TGTGCCAGTAGTCCGTCGGGGGACAGCAATCAGCCCCAGCATTTT.

The chain employs TRBV29-1 and TRBJ1-2; TRBD1 agrees at 7 bases. Trimming took 0 bases from V and 2 from J; bases not matched to a gene: 12. Germline-derived CDR1 and CDR2 are SQVTM and ANQGSEA. The CDR3 extends over 17 amino acids. The CDR3 here is CSVEDSRTGRSNYGYTF. The CDR3 DNA follows: TGCAGCGTTGAAGATTCGAGGACAGGAAGATCCAACTATGGCTACACCTTC.

The chain carries TRBV11-2 and TRBJ2-7; 9 bases agree with TRBD2. The V segment lost 6 bases and the J segment 2 bases; nucleotides outside the gene matches: 14. The CDR3 totals 17 residues. Germline V lookup: CDR1 SGHAT, CDR2 FQNNGV. The CDR3 spells CASSVSRSSGVTYEQYF. In DNA form, the CDR3 reads TGTGCCAGCAGTGTTAGTAGGTCTAGCGGGGTTACCTACGAGCAGTACTTC. The whole variable domain, filled in from reference TRBV11-2 and TRBJ2-7, reads EAGVAQSPRYKIIEKRQSVAFWCNPISGHATLYWYQQILGQGPKLLIQFQNNGVVDDSQLPKDRFSAERLKGVDSTLKIQPAKLEDSAVYLCASSVSRSSGVTYEQYFGPGTRLTVT.

The chain links TRBV11-3 to TRBJ2-2; 7 bases match TRBD2. Looked up from germline, CDR1 is SGHNT and CDR2 is YENEEA. With V trimmed by 4 bases and J by 7 bases, 9 bases remained unmatched. This CDR3 region has 15 residues. The CDR3 coding sequence is TGTGCCAGCAGCTCTGTGGGAGCGGGGAACGGGGAGCTGTTTTTT. This encodes CASSSVGAGNGELFF.

Comment on this clone: Other DNA sequences in the same sample also yield this CDR3. J is TRBJ1-4 and V is TRBV9, with 7 bases that match TRBD1. The CDR3 has 14 amino acids. The V and J ends lost 0 bases and 4 bases, in that order; junction bases with no gene match: 0. CDR1 and CDR2 from the germline V gene are SGDLS and YYNGEE. CDR3 residues: CASSVGQGNEKLFF. The CDR3 bases are TGTGCCAGCAGCGTAGGACAGGGTAATGAAAAACTGTTTTTT.

The chain has TRBV5-6 and TRBJ1-5; weak D call: TRBD1 (5 bases). CDR1 and CDR2 from the germline V gene are SGHDT and YYEEEE. The CDR3 runs 14 residues. Trimming removed 1 base from V and 6 bases from J, with 11 bases in between. This CDR3 reads CASSLQGAGQPQHF. The DNA for the CDR3 is TGTGCCAGCAGCTTGCAAGGGGCCGGTCAGCCCCAGCATTTT. Supplemented by reference TRBV5-6 and TRBJ1-5, the full variable domain reads DAGVTQSPTHLIKTRGQQVTLRCSPKSGHDTVSWYQQALGQGPQFIFQYYEEEERQRGNFPDRFSGHQFPNYSSELNVNALLLGDSALYLCASSLQGAGQPQHFGDGTRLSIL.

This clone showed up just a few times. This chain uses TRBV5-5 with TRBJ2-3, with 14 bases fitting TRBD2. The CDR3 runs 15 residues. The trim removed 5 bases at V and 6 bases at J, leaving 5 bases unmatched. Germline-derived CDR1 and CDR2 are SGHKS and YYEKEE (reference sequence). The CDR3 coding sequence is TGTGCCAGCAGGAAGACTAGCGGGGGGGTGGATACGCAGTATTTT. Its protein is CASRKTSGGVDTQYF.

The CDR3 DNA reads TGTGCCAGCAGCTCGGGACTAGCGGGGGCAATCACAGATACGCAGTATTTT. Protein sequence: CASSSGLAGAITDTQYF. The rearrangement links TRBV9 to TRBJ2-3, with 14 positions matching TRBD2. V dropped 4 bases and J dropped 2; count of bases not matched to a gene: 6. Germline CDR1 reads SGDLS; CDR2 reads YYNGEE. The CDR3 covers 17 residues.

This clone is medium-sized (0.01 to 0.1%). The chain carries TRBV6-4 and TRBJ2-1; the match to TRBD2 covers 12 bases. Germline CDR1 reads MRHNA; CDR2 reads SNTAGT. The CDR3 spans 15 residues. Trimming took 3 bases from V and 9 from J; bases not matched to a gene: 6. The CDR3 nucleotides read TGTGCCAGCAGTGAAGGAACTAGCGGGGGGCGTGAGCAGTTCTTC. Translating gives CASSEGTSGGREQFF.

V and J are TRBV28 and TRBJ1-1; TRBD1 aligns across 8 bases. V lost 3 bases to trimming and J lost 3 bases; unmatched junction nucleotides: 6. Germline V gene data show CDR1 as MDHEN and CDR2 as SYDVKM. This CDR3 comprises 15 residues. The CDR3 is CASSLDRARYTEAFF. CDR3 DNA: TGTGCCAGCAGTTTGGACAGGGCTAGATACACTGAAGCTTTCTTT.

The CDR3 DNA reads as TGTGCCAGCAGCCCAGGGGCCCGGCAGGCTTTCTTT. It encodes CASSPGARQAFF. The genes are TRBV5-4 and TRBJ1-1; tentative D call: TRBD1 (6 bases). Trimming removed 4 bases from V and 11 bases from J, with 15 bases in between. The CDR3 has 12 residues. Germline CDR1 reads SGHNT; CDR2 reads YYREEE (reference sequence). Combining the CDR3 with reference TRBV5-4 and TRBJ1-1 gives the whole variable domain ETGVTQSPTHLIKTRGQQVTLRCSSQSGHNTVSWYQQALGQGPQFIFQYYREEENGRGNFPPRFSGLQFPNYSSELNVNALELDDSALYLCASSPGARQAFFGQGTRLTVV.

This clone came up a few times. The CDR3 is CASSFKENSPLHF. As DNA, the CDR3 is TGTGCCAGCAGCTTCAAAGAGAATTCACCCCTCCACTTT. The V and J genes are TRBV7-2 and TRBJ1-6; D is uncertain. CDR1 and CDR2 (germline): SGHTA, FQGNSA. This CDR3 comprises 13 residues. Trimming took off 3 bases at V and 7 bases at J, with 7 bases between the two ends.

The chain employs TRBV7-8 and TRBJ1-2, with 10 bases aligning to TRBD1. The ends lost 3 bases at V and 7 bases at J; junction bases unmatched: 8. This CDR3 contains 15 residues. Germline CDR1 and CDR2: SGHVS and FQNEAQ. The CDR3 loop is CASSFIGTGDGGYTF. In DNA, the CDR3 is TGTGCCAGCAGCTTCATCGGGACAGGGGACGGTGGCTACACCTTC.